This TCR beta chain is from a study of early T cells in non-severe SARS-CoV-2 infection. The overall study: Alpha and beta chains were unpaired, from unsorted whole-blood bulk RNA.

Overall study results and limits: Matching results from VDJdb favored anti-spike CD8 responses, leaving private and CD4 specificities undetected.

Unique molecular identifiers were added to individual cDNA molecules. Each CDR3 protein gets one entry after TCRdb re-called the 5' RACE reads with MiXCR. The sample includes around 25,000 distinct CDR3 sequences, around 5.1% of them seen just once. In this sample, this clonotype is medium-sized. The antigen remains undetermined. The junction differs from germline at one of its ends, possibly a read error. The CDR3 runs 13 residues. The receptor was derived from an adult who was a healthcare worker with PCR-confirmed SARS-CoV-2 infection or an uninfected control (not recorded which). This rearrangement joins TRBV23-1 to TRBJ1-4; 11 bases are shared with TRBD1. TRBV23-1 is assigned to the ORF class and has an uncertain function. Sequenced material: whole blood. The CDR3 spells CASLGDRGEKLFF. The CDR3 DNA reads as TGTGCCAGCCTCGGGGACAGGGGGGAAAAACTGTTTTTT.